This T cell receptor (beta chain) emerged from a study of T cells after yellow fever vaccination. For the study at large: Fractions of low cell number were prepared using SMART-Seq v4 Ultra Low Input.

Germline V CDR1 and CDR2: DFQATT, SNEGSKA (reference sequence). With 0 bases removed from V and 5 bases from J, the gap between germline ends came to 8 bases. CDR3 length: 12 residues. Concerning this clonotype itself: Its antigen is unknown.

Study findings and constraints: Subsequent to the booster, the majority of primary-vaccination clones reappeared (less than 97% CD4, 70% to 90% CD8). Abundant bulk-population clonotypes could contaminate the FACS-sorted repertoires.

Template switching with 5'RACE generated the TCR cDNA and added a universal primer site and UMIs. TCRdb used MiXCR to reprocess the 5' RACE reads, holding one entry per CDR3 protein. The data contain 500,000 to 650,000 distinct CDR3 sequences, over 9% of them singletons. V is TRBV20-1 and J is TRBJ2-7; no clear D gene. Sequencing used PBMCs, obtained on the day of the yellow fever booster vaccination. This sequence originates from a man younger than 40 who received the YFV17D yellow fever vaccine. CDR3 protein: CSARDMLDEQYF. The CDR3 DNA follows: TGCAGTGCTAGAGACATGCTGGACGAGCAGTACTTC.